These T cell receptor beta chains were read from a single sample in a study of siplizumab effects on memory and regulatory T cells. Produced via immunoSEQ multiplex PCR; TCRdb's table is partial and in-frame only. The sample lists around 120,000 clones; around 94% were seen once. The sample consisted of non-Treg CD4+ T cells sorted from blood. The receptors were gathered from a human donor in good health. CDR3s include the opening cysteine and the closing phenylalanine or tryptophan. Each record gives: J gene, clone size, V gene, D gene, CDR3 protein, CDR3 DNA. A D gene is named only where the DNA matches it firmly. A clone size is listed for some rows: how often the clone was seen (once, few, many), or a class if it is expanded.

j_call: TRBJ1-2; clone_size: .; v_call: TRBV6-1; d_call: .; cdr3_aa: CASSATDYGYTF; cdr3_nt: TGTGCCAGCAGCGCCACCGACTATGGCTACACCTTC
j_call: TRBJ1-4; clone_size: .; v_call: TRBV4-1; d_call: .; cdr3_aa: CASSQAHGREKLFF; cdr3_nt: TGCGCCAGCAGCCAAGCACATGGACGGGAGAAACTGTTTTTT
j_call: TRBJ1-1; clone_size: .; v_call: TRBV6-6; d_call: .; cdr3_aa: CASTYGVHDTEAFF; cdr3_nt: TGTGCCAGCACGTACGGTGTGCACGACACTGAAGCTTTCTTT
j_call: TRBJ1-1; clone_size: .; v_call: TRBV18; d_call: .; cdr3_aa: CASSPTPRGEAFF; cdr3_nt: TGTGCCAGCTCACCCACTCCCCGAGGCGAAGCTTTCTTT
j_call: TRBJ1-2; clone_size: .; v_call: TRBV10-3; d_call: .; cdr3_aa: CAISELPLIPEPF; cdr3_nt: TGTGCCATCAGTGAGCTTCCCTTAATACCGGAGCCCTTC
j_call: TRBJ1-2; clone_size: .; v_call: TRBV6-1; d_call: TRBD1; cdr3_aa: CASSDQGVANYGYTF; cdr3_nt: TGTGCCAGCAGTGACCAGGGGGTAGCTAACTATGGCTACACCTTC
j_call: TRBJ2-7; clone_size: .; v_call: TRBV27; d_call: .; cdr3_aa: CASSSGGTFYEQYF; cdr3_nt: TGTGCCAGCAGTTCTGGCGGGACCTTCTACGAGCAGTACTTC
j_call: TRBJ1-3; clone_size: .; v_call: TRBV6-1; d_call: .; cdr3_aa: CASSEAFGEPGNTIYF; cdr3_nt: TGTGCCAGCAGTGAAGCGTTCGGTGAGCCTGGAAACACCATATATTTT
j_call: TRBJ2-7; clone_size: .; v_call: TRBV10-3; d_call: .; cdr3_aa: CAIREGEGSYEQYF; cdr3_nt: TGTGCCATCAGGGAGGGGGAAGGGTCCTACGAGCAGTACTTC
j_call: TRBJ2-3; clone_size: .; v_call: TRBV10-3; d_call: TRBD2; cdr3_aa: CAISGTSGGGNTQYF; cdr3_nt: TGTGCCATCAGTGGAACTAGCGGGGGGGGAAATACGCAGTATTTT
j_call: TRBJ1-5; clone_size: few; v_call: TRBV7-2; d_call: .; cdr3_aa: CASSLSGYSNQPQHF; cdr3_nt: TGTGCCAGCAGCTTATCGGGGTATAGCAATCAGCCCCAGCATTTT
j_call: TRBJ2-3; clone_size: .; v_call: TRBV5-1; d_call: .; cdr3_aa: CASSRLTDTQYF; cdr3_nt: TGCGCCAGCAGCCGTCTCACAGATACGCAGTATTTT
j_call: TRBJ2-7; clone_size: .; v_call: TRBV7-2; d_call: TRBD1; cdr3_aa: CASSRDRDEQYF; cdr3_nt: TGTGCCAGCAGTCGGGACAGGGACGAGCAGTACTTC
j_call: TRBJ2-1; clone_size: .; v_call: TRBV5-5; d_call: .; cdr3_aa: CASSLIREKFF; cdr3_nt: TGTGCCAGCAGCTTAATCAGGGAGAAGTTCTTC
j_call: TRBJ2-2; clone_size: .; v_call: TRBV7-3; d_call: .; cdr3_aa: CASSLGLGGGELFF; cdr3_nt: TGTGCCAGCAGCTTGGGGCTTGGTGGCGGGGAGCTGTTTTTT
j_call: TRBJ2-3; clone_size: .; v_call: TRBV5-6; d_call: .; cdr3_aa: CASFGGGDTQYF; cdr3_nt: TGTGCCAGTTTTGGGGGTGGAGATACGCAGTATTTT
j_call: TRBJ1-3; clone_size: .; v_call: TRBV6-5; d_call: TRBD1; cdr3_aa: CASSYSGTGYTIYF; cdr3_nt: TGTGCCAGCAGTTACTCGGGGACAGGTTACACCATATATTTT
j_call: TRBJ2-3; clone_size: .; v_call: TRBV9; d_call: .; cdr3_aa: CASSVLTDTQYF; cdr3_nt: TGTGCCAGCAGCGTTCTTACAGATACGCAGTATTTT
j_call: TRBJ2-7; clone_size: .; v_call: TRBV19; d_call: TRBD1; cdr3_aa: CASHPGTGDFYEQYF; cdr3_nt: TGTGCCAGTCACCCAGGGACAGGGGATTTCTACGAGCAGTACTTC
j_call: TRBJ2-1; clone_size: few; v_call: TRBV11-2; d_call: .; cdr3_aa: CASSLWSGPYNEQFF; cdr3_nt: TGTGCCAGCAGCCTCTGGAGCGGCCCTTACAATGAGCAGTTCTTC
j_call: TRBJ2-3; clone_size: .; v_call: TRBV2; d_call: .; cdr3_aa: CASTGKGWPDTQYF; cdr3_nt: TGTGCCAGCACGGGAAAGGGCTGGCCAGATACGCAGTATTTT
j_call: TRBJ2-7; clone_size: .; v_call: TRBV5-1; d_call: .; cdr3_aa: CASSFSRGDTYEQYF; cdr3_nt: TGCGCCAGCAGCTTCTCCCGGGGGGACACCTACGAGCAGTACTTC
j_call: TRBJ2-1; clone_size: .; v_call: TRBV5-1; d_call: .; cdr3_aa: CASSLVSGGYNEQFF; cdr3_nt: TGCGCCAGCAGCTTGGTTAGCGGAGGCTACAATGAGCAGTTCTTC
j_call: TRBJ2-7; clone_size: .; v_call: TRBV6-6; d_call: .; cdr3_aa: CASTEIAVAYEQYF; cdr3_nt: TGTGCCAGCACCGAAATAGCGGTGGCCTACGAGCAGTACTTC
j_call: TRBJ1-6; clone_size: .; v_call: TRBV6-1; d_call: .; cdr3_aa: CASSEGRGSPLHF; cdr3_nt: TGTGCCAGCAGTGAAGGGCGGGGTTCACCCCTCCACTTT
j_call: TRBJ1-4; clone_size: .; v_call: TRBV6-5; d_call: .; cdr3_aa: CASTPTDRSGEKLFF; cdr3_nt: TGTGCCAGCACCCCGACCGACAGGTCGGGTGAAAAACTGTTTTTT
j_call: TRBJ2-1; clone_size: .; v_call: TRBV19; d_call: TRBD2; cdr3_aa: CASSGLADYNEQFF; cdr3_nt: TGTGCCAGTAGTGGGCTAGCGGATTACAATGAGCAGTTCTTC
j_call: TRBJ1-2; clone_size: once; v_call: TRBV7-8; d_call: .; cdr3_aa: CASSKARVPNYGYTF; cdr3_nt: TGTGCCAGCAGCAAGGCTAGGGTACCTAACTATGGCTACACCTTC
j_call: TRBJ2-5; clone_size: .; v_call: TRBV6-1; d_call: TRBD2; cdr3_aa: CASKRDGGAWETQYF; cdr3_nt: TGTGCCAGCAAACGGGACGGGGGGGCCTGGGAGACCCAGTACTTC
j_call: TRBJ1-3; clone_size: .; v_call: TRBV12-5; d_call: .; cdr3_aa: CASGLGTSGNTIYF; cdr3_nt: TGTGCTAGTGGTTTAGGTACCTCTGGAAACACCATATATTTT
j_call: TRBJ1-5; clone_size: .; v_call: TRBV30; d_call: .; cdr3_aa: CAWSRGGDQPQHF; cdr3_nt: TGTGCCTGGTCTAGGGGTGGCGATCAGCCCCAGCATTTT
j_call: TRBJ2-7; clone_size: few; v_call: TRBV6-1; d_call: .; cdr3_aa: CASSEAPGPYEQYF; cdr3_nt: TGTGCCAGCAGTGAAGCGCCAGGCCCGTACGAGCAGTACTTC
j_call: TRBJ2-7; clone_size: once; v_call: TRBV11-3; d_call: .; cdr3_aa: CASSLEGRIDEQYF; cdr3_nt: TGTGCCAGCAGCTTAGAGGGTAGAATAGACGAGCAGTACTTC
j_call: TRBJ1-3; clone_size: .; v_call: TRBV5-6; d_call: TRBD1; cdr3_aa: CASSGGTGLRNTIYF; cdr3_nt: TGTGCCAGCAGCGGGGGGACAGGGTTGAGAAACACCATATATTTT
j_call: TRBJ2-3; clone_size: .; v_call: TRBV27; d_call: .; cdr3_aa: CASSLRAGPGADTQYF; cdr3_nt: TGTGCCAGCAGTTTACGGGCGGGTCCTGGGGCAGATACGCAGTATTTT
j_call: TRBJ2-1; clone_size: .; v_call: TRBV5-4; d_call: .; cdr3_aa: CASSLQTYNEQFF; cdr3_nt: TGTGCCAGCAGCTTGCAGACCTACAATGAGCAGTTCTTC
j_call: TRBJ2-2; clone_size: .; v_call: TRBV4-2; d_call: TRBD2; cdr3_aa: CASSQEGLAVTGELFF; cdr3_nt: TGTGCCAGCAGCCAAGAGGGACTAGCGGTCACCGGGGAGCTGTTTTTT
j_call: TRBJ2-5; clone_size: .; v_call: TRBV6-6; d_call: .; cdr3_aa: CASSGWGREQETQYF; cdr3_nt: TGTGCCAGCAGTGGGTGGGGCAGGGAACAAGAGACCCAGTACTTC
j_call: TRBJ1-2; clone_size: .; v_call: TRBV6-1; d_call: TRBD1; cdr3_aa: CASSDRGQGADTF; cdr3_nt: TGTGCCAGCAGTGATCGGGGGCAGGGGGCTGACACCTTC
j_call: TRBJ2-5; clone_size: .; v_call: TRBV5-1; d_call: .; cdr3_aa: CASSLTRQETQYF; cdr3_nt: TGCGCCAGCAGCTTGACCCGTCAAGAGACCCAGTACTTC
j_call: TRBJ2-3; clone_size: .; v_call: TRBV6-5; d_call: TRBD2; cdr3_aa: CASSYGGRGDTQYF; cdr3_nt: TGTGCCAGCAGTTACGGCGGGAGGGGAGATACGCAGTATTTT
j_call: TRBJ1-1; clone_size: .; v_call: TRBV6-5; d_call: .; cdr3_aa: CASSYSDSRAFF; cdr3_nt: TGTGCCAGCAGTTACTCGGACTCTAGAGCTTTCTTT
j_call: TRBJ1-2; clone_size: once; v_call: TRBV9; d_call: .; cdr3_aa: CASSVAEPNYGYTF; cdr3_nt: TGTGCCAGCAGCGTAGCTGAACCTAACTATGGCTACACCTTC
j_call: TRBJ2-1; clone_size: .; v_call: TRBV2; d_call: TRBD2; cdr3_aa: CASNGGLAGGGNEQFF; cdr3_nt: TGTGCCAGCAATGGAGGACTAGCGGGGGGTGGGAATGAGCAGTTCTTC
j_call: TRBJ1-3; clone_size: once; v_call: TRBV11-2; d_call: .; cdr3_aa: CASSSPGNTIYF; cdr3_nt: TGTGCCAGCAGCTCTCCCGGAAACACCATATATTTT
j_call: TRBJ2-3; clone_size: .; v_call: TRBV7-9; d_call: TRBD1; cdr3_aa: CASSSTTGGHTDTQYF; cdr3_nt: TGTGCCAGCAGCTCAACTACAGGGGGTCACACAGATACGCAGTATTTT
j_call: TRBJ1-5; clone_size: .; v_call: TRBV12-5; d_call: .; cdr3_aa: CASGLVPTQPQHF; cdr3_nt: TGTGCTAGTGGTTTGGTACCTACTCAGCCCCAGCATTTT
j_call: TRBJ1-1; clone_size: .; v_call: TRBV6-4; d_call: .; cdr3_aa: CASSVDMNTEAFF; cdr3_nt: TGTGCCAGCAGTGTAGACATGAACACTGAAGCTTTCTTT
j_call: TRBJ2-1; clone_size: .; v_call: TRBV7-8; d_call: TRBD2; cdr3_aa: CASSPGLAIYNEQFF; cdr3_nt: TGTGCCAGCAGTCCGGGACTAGCAATCTACAATGAGCAGTTCTTC
j_call: TRBJ2-7; clone_size: .; v_call: TRBV5-1; d_call: TRBD1; cdr3_aa: CASSLGSGGHSYEQYF; cdr3_nt: TGCGCCAGCAGCTTGGGGTCAGGGGGTCACTCCTACGAGCAGTACTTC
j_call: TRBJ1-1; clone_size: few; v_call: TRBV7-8; d_call: TRBD1; cdr3_aa: CASSETGGKTEAFF; cdr3_nt: TGTGCCAGCAGCGAGACAGGGGGGAAAACTGAAGCTTTCTTT
j_call: TRBJ2-5; clone_size: .; v_call: TRBV15; d_call: TRBD1; cdr3_aa: CATSRARRGETQYF; cdr3_nt: TGTGCCACCAGCAGAGCTCGCAGGGGGGAGACCCAGTACTTC
j_call: TRBJ2-7; clone_size: .; v_call: TRBV11-3; d_call: .; cdr3_aa: CASSLGGLGQEQYF; cdr3_nt: TGTGCCAGCAGCTTAGGAGGGTTGGGTCAAGAGCAGTACTTC
j_call: TRBJ1-5; clone_size: .; v_call: TRBV6-4; d_call: .; cdr3_aa: CASTFSNQPQHF; cdr3_nt: TGTGCCAGCACTTTCAGCAATCAGCCCCAGCATTTT
j_call: TRBJ1-4; clone_size: .; v_call: TRBV19; d_call: .; cdr3_aa: CASSIEGMQLFF; cdr3_nt: TGTGCCAGTAGTATAGAGGGGATGCAACTGTTTTTT